This paragraph covers one T cell receptor beta chain sequence. Its antigen is not known. This entry comes from a study of vaccination effects on CD4 cells after COVID-19. Study results and caveats: Healthy vaccinees' vaccine-induced clones included only 1 of 255 that recognized common cold coronaviruses.

Some clones are missing from TCRdb's copy, which holds only in-frame ones; the method was immunoSEQ multiplex PCR. The repertoire has 55,000 to 70,000 clones, more than 80% of them found once; the top ten carry more than 2%. Under the ViraFEST assay, PBMC were stimulated with viral peptide pools so that antigen-specific CD4+ T cells expanded. Sequencing was performed afterwards. Scientists isolated CD4+ T cells after an approximately 10-day culture period ended. Vaccine recipients, nucleocapsid antibody negative, had no prior SARS-CoV-2 infection. A few million PBMC were placed in each well, which was supplemented with approximately 9.2 IU/ml IL-2 and approximately 10 ug/ml peptides. IL-2 medium took the place of half the medium on both days 3 and 7. The sequence was collected from a human donor who received a COVID-19 vaccine. The material was CD4+ T cells from PBMCs cultured with HCoV-229E spike peptides, obtained before COVID-19 vaccination.

DNA for the CDR3: TGTGCCAGCAGTGAGCGGTCCTACGAGCAGTACGTC. It translates to CASSERSYEQYV. The V and J genes are TRBV6-1 and TRBJ2-7; D unresolved. V was pared by 3 bases and J by 1 base, with 4 bases between. CDR3 length: 12 residues. CDR1 and CDR2 from the germline V gene are MNHNS and SASEGT.